Below are 18 T cell receptor beta chains sequenced from a single sample in a study of T cell responses to AZD1222 COVID-19 vaccine. Here immunoSEQ multiplex PCR was the method, and the copy in TCRdb shows in-frame clones only, minus some. The repertoire consists of 65,000 to 80,000 clones, with 90% to 95% occurring once and the leading ten covering 5.5% to 9%. Sequenced here: peripheral blood, sampled on day 0 of MenACWY control vaccination. The receptors were gathered from an adult in good health.

The rearrangement links TRBV5-6 to TRBJ2-5; 7 positions match TRBD2. Germline V CDR1 and CDR2: SGHDT, YYEEEE. The CDR3 contains 15 residues. The V segment lost 1 base and the J segment 4 bases; nucleotides outside the gene matches: 7. CDR3 amino acids: CASSLWGGARETQYF. In nucleotides, the CDR3 is TGTGCCAGCAGCTTGTGGGGGGGTGCTCGAGAGACCCAGTACTTC.

This clone turned up a few times. The chain joins TRBV6-6 to TRBJ2-7, with a possible D match to TRBD1 (5 bases). Germline CDR1 and CDR2: MNHNY and SVGAGI (reference sequence). The CDR3 totals 13 residues. Between the trimmed V and J ends, which lost 7 bases and 3 bases, there was a span of 13 bases. CDR3 sequence reads: CASTLTANYEQYF. CDR3 in DNA: TGTGCCAGCACCTTGACAGCGAACTACGAGCAGTACTTC.

The rearrangement uses TRBV27 and TRBJ1-2; D may be TRBD1 (5 bases). With 8 bases removed from V and 4 bases from J, the gap between germline ends came to 20 bases. The CDR3 loop spans 15 amino acids. The germline CDR1 and CDR2 sequences are MNHEY and SMNVEV (reference sequence). The CDR3 nucleotides are TGTGCCAGCCGATTGGGGACCCCGGGCGGCTATGGCTACACCTTC. Its translation is CASRLGTPGGYGYTF.

V and J are TRBV19 and TRBJ2-1; 10 bases agree with TRBD2. J gave up 2 bases and V 5 bases, and 3 bases lay outside the gene matches. The CDR3 spans 15 residues. CDR1 and CDR2 from the germline V gene are LNHDA and SQIVND (reference sequence). The CDR3 sequence is CASSLSGGAYNEQFF. CDR3 sequence (DNA): TGTGCCAGTAGTCTAAGCGGGGGGGCCTACAATGAGCAGTTCTTC. Filled out from reference TRBV19 and TRBJ2-1, the complete variable domain reads DGGITQSPKYLFRKEGQNVTLSCEQNLNHDAMYWYRQDPGQGLRLIYYSQIVNDFQKGDIAEGYSVSREKKESFPLTVTSAQKNPTAFYLCASSLSGGAYNEQFFGPGTRLTVL.

The table lists this clone with a count of one. J is TRBJ1-2 and V is TRBV28; D is unresolved. The CDR3 sequence is 14 residues long. The germline V and J ends were trimmed by 5 bases and 3 bases, with 13 bases remaining between them. The germline V gene encodes CDR1 MDHEN and CDR2 SYDVKM. The chain's CDR3 is CASSPPGSDYGYTF. CDR3 in DNA: TGTGCCAGCAGTCCGCCCGGAAGCGACTATGGCTACACCTTC.

This chain connects TRBV6-1 to TRBJ2-7; a weak D match, TRBD1 (5 bases). The CDR3 has 15 amino acids. The V end lost 1 base, the J end lost 3 bases, and 13 bases lay between the germline ends. Per germline, CDR1 MNHNS and CDR2 SASEGT. The CDR3 nucleotides read TGTGCCAGCAGTGAAGTCTGGGGCAGGGTCTACGAGCAGTACTTC. Protein sequence: CASSEVWGRVYEQYF.

V gene TRBV7-6 combines with J gene TRBJ2-2, with D perhaps TRBD1 or TRBD2 (5 bases each). CDR1 and CDR2 from the germline V gene are SGHVS and FNYEAQ. V shed 3 bases and J shed 6 bases, with 8 bases lying between them. The CDR3 is made up of 13 amino acids. The CDR3 sequence: CASSLRGSGELFF. CDR3 coding DNA: TGTGCCAGCAGCTTGAGGGGATCCGGGGAGCTGTTTTTT.

This CDR3 is CASSALKGGDSPLHF. The CDR3 nucleotides read TGTGCCAGCAGCGCCTTGAAGGGTGGGGATTCACCCCTCCACTTT. The rearrangement joins TRBV7-2 to TRBJ1-6; D is uncertain. CDR1 and CDR2 from the germline V gene are SGHTA and FQGNSA. This CDR3 is built from 15 residues. V gave up 5 bases and J gave up 8 bases, with 16 bases separating them.

This clone was recorded once. The chain couples TRBV9 to TRBJ2-5, with a tentative D call TRBD2 (7 bases). The CDR3 is made up of 14 amino acids. Looked up from germline, CDR1 is SGDLS and CDR2 is YYNGEE. V lost 4 bases and J lost 5, with 15 bases in between. Here the CDR3 reads CASSPTGGRETQYF. In DNA form, the CDR3 reads TGTGCCAGCAGCCCCACCGGGGGGCGGGAGACCCAGTACTTC. Combining the CDR3 with reference TRBV9 and TRBJ2-5 gives the whole variable domain DSGVTQTPKHLITATGQRVTLRCSPRSGDLSVYWYQQSLDQGLQFLIQYYNGEERAKGNILERFSAQQFPDLHSELNLSSLELGDSALYFCASSPTGGRETQYFGPGTRLLVL.

This clone has a single count. CDR3 in DNA: TGTGCCAGCAGCTTCAGCTTCTCTGGAAACACCATATATTTT. Translation gives CASSFSFSGNTIYF. The chain joins TRBV5-5 to TRBJ1-3, with D hard to call. The CDR3 covers 14 residues. The V gene's germline CDR1 is SGHKS and CDR2 YYEKEE (reference sequence). The V end was cut by 2 bases, the J end by 0 bases, with 6 bases between.

The chain links TRBV5-1 to TRBJ1-6; no definite D call. CDR1 is SGHRS and CDR2 is YFSETQ in the germline V gene. The length of the CDR3 is 17 residues. With 0 bases removed from V and 0 bases from J, the gap between germline ends came to 10 bases. CDR3 loop: CASSLAPGSSYNSPLHF. The CDR3 DNA reads TGCGCCAGCAGCTTGGCCCCGGGTAGCTCCTATAATTCACCCCTCCACTTT.

The chain recombines TRBV29-1 with TRBJ1-2; the D gene is possibly TRBD1 (6 bases). The CDR3 totals 14 residues. Trimming left V 2 bases short and J 11 bases short, with 21 bases between. Germline loops: CDR1 SQVTM, CDR2 ANQGSEA. CDR3 in amino acids: CSVEKTADSFGYTF. As DNA, the CDR3 is TGCAGCGTTGAAAAAACCGCGGACAGCTTTGGTTACACCTTC. The whole variable domain, filled in from reference TRBV29-1 and TRBJ1-2, reads SAVISQKPSRDICQRGTSLTIQCQVDSQVTMMFWYRQQPGQSLTLIATANQGSEATYESGFVIDKFPISRPNLTFSTLTVSNMSPEDSSIYLCSVEKTADSFGYTFGSGTRLTVV.

The table lists this clone with a count of one. The same CDR3 is also encoded by other DNA sequences in this sample. V and J are TRBV7-2 and TRBJ2-7; a possible D gene is TRBD2 (6 bases). Trimming took 4 bases from V and 2 from J, leaving 15 bases between them. There are 15 residues in the CDR3. Germline assignment: CDR1 SGHTA and CDR2 FQGNSA. The CDR3 DNA sequence: TGTGCCAGCAGCTCGAAGATCGGGACTGCCTACGAGCAGTACTTC. Its translation is CASSSKIGTAYEQYF.

The chain links TRBV27 to TRBJ2-7; D tentatively reads TRBD1 or TRBD2 (5 bases each). V was pared by 2 bases and J by 2 bases, with 19 bases between. The CDR3 runs 17 residues. Germline-derived CDR1 and CDR2 are MNHEY and SMNVEV (reference sequence). This chain's CDR3 is CASSLDRLILYAYEQYF. For the CDR3, the DNA is TGTGCCAGCAGTTTAGACAGACTAATATTGTATGCCTACGAGCAGTACTTC.

The rearrangement joins TRBV15 to TRBJ1-5, with a tentative D call TRBD1 (5 bases). The CDR3 is 15 residues long. Trimming removed 0 bases at V and 7 bases at J, with 13 bases between. CDR1 LNHNV and CDR2 YYDKDF come from the germline V gene (reference sequence). This CDR3 reads CATSRDLAGRQPQHF. The CDR3 DNA is TGTGCCACCAGCAGAGATTTGGCAGGGCGCCAGCCCCAGCATTTT.

The CDR3 DNA reads TGTGCCAGCAGCGTGGGGACAAACCAAGAGACCCAGTACTTC. Protein product: CASSVGTNQETQYF. The chain is built from TRBV9 and TRBJ2-5; D is possibly TRBD1 (6 bases). CDR3 length: 14 amino acids. CDR1 and CDR2 from the germline V gene are SGDLS and YYNGEE. The ends were cut back, 2 bases at V and 0 bases at J, with 8 bases in the middle.

The CDR3 DNA reads as TGTGCCAGCATCAAGAGACAGGGTAGGGATGAGCAGTTCTTC. Residues: CASIKRQGRDEQFF. This chain joins TRBV28 and TRBJ2-1; 7 bases line up with TRBD1. Germline loops: CDR1 MDHEN, CDR2 SYDVKM. J was trimmed by 8 bases and V by 7 bases; bases with no gene match: 11. The CDR3 length is 14 residues.

For the CDR3, the DNA is TGTGCCAGCAGCTCTAGCGGGTCCTACGGTGAGCAGTTCTTC. It translates to CASSSSGSYGEQFF. This sequence joins TRBV7-8 and TRBJ2-1, with 8 bases lining up with TRBD2. Germline values: CDR1 SGHVS, CDR2 FQNEAQ. Germline trimming cut 4 bases from V and 9 bases from J; bases unmatched to any gene: 8. CDR3 length: 14 amino acids.